Each of the 14 T cell receptor beta chains below was sequenced from the same sample in a study of T cell responses to AZD1222 COVID-19 vaccine. The method was immunoSEQ multiplex PCR; TCRdb's version includes in-frame clones alone and lacks a portion of them. Of 85,000 to 130,000 clones in the sample, around nine tenths are singletons; the top ten hold 8% to 9%. The sequencing here drew on peripheral blood, taken on day 0 of AZD1222 vaccination. The receptors come from an adult in good health.

This clone occurred a few times. This chain joins TRBV7-9 and TRBJ2-3, with D possibly being TRBD2 (7 bases). V was pared by 5 bases and J by 6 bases, with 21 bases between. This CDR3 region has 16 residues. Germline V lookup: CDR1 SEHNR, CDR2 FQNEAQ (reference sequence). The CDR3 nucleotides are TGTGCCAGCAGCCCCATAGGGGGGGGCCTGAGGGATACGCAGTATTTT. It encodes CASSPIGGGLRDTQYF. Combining the CDR3 with reference TRBV7-9 and TRBJ2-3 gives the whole variable domain DTGVSQNPRHKITKRGQNVTFRCDPISEHNRLYWYRQTLGQGPEFLTYFQNEAQLEKSRLLSDRFSAERPKGSFSTLEIQRTEQGDSAMYLCASSPIGGGLRDTQYFGPGTRLTVL.

The chain employs TRBV29-1 and TRBJ1-3; D call uncertain. The length of the CDR3 is 11 residues. V dropped 2 bases and J dropped 7 bases, with 6 bases sitting between them. Germline V gene lookup returns CDR1 SQVTM and CDR2 ANQGSEA. CDR3 in amino acids: CSVEKGNTIYF. In DNA, the CDR3 is TGCAGCGTTGAAAAGGGCAACACCATATATTTT.

The J gene is TRBJ1-1, the V gene TRBV27; a possible D gene is TRBD1 (6 bases). This CDR3 contains 17 residues. Germline V gene sequence: CDR1 MNHEY, CDR2 SMNVEV (reference sequence). Trimming removed 2 bases at V and 5 bases at J, with 21 bases between. DNA of the CDR3: TGTGCCAGCAGTTTAAGAGACCTGCGGGACATAAGGACTGAAGCTTTCTTT. Protein product: CASSLRDLRDIRTEAFF.

The CDR3 is CATSDDRDTGELFF. The CDR3 bases are TGTGCCACCAGTGATGACAGGGACACCGGGGAGCTGTTTTTT. V is TRBV24-1 and J is TRBJ2-2; 7 bases agree with TRBD1. This CDR3 is built from 14 residues. V gave up 3 bases and J gave up 3 bases; unmatched junction bases: 0. Germline V gives CDR1 KGHDR, CDR2 SFDVKD.

V is TRBV4-2 and J is TRBJ2-3; 7 nucleotides align to TRBD2. Germline V CDR1 and CDR2: LGHNA, YNFKEQ. The CDR3 is 16 amino acids. Unmatched junction bases numbered 5, after V lost 1 base and J lost 1 base. CDR3 sequence reads: CASSQGLADGTDTQYF. CDR3 nucleotide sequence: TGTGCCAGCAGCCAAGGACTAGCAGATGGCACAGATACGCAGTATTTT.

The chain is built from TRBV5-1 and TRBJ2-5, with D unresolved. The length of the CDR3 is 12 residues. Looked up from germline, CDR1 is SGHRS and CDR2 is YFSETQ. The ends were cut back, 4 bases at V and 5 bases at J, with 9 bases in the middle. Written as DNA, the CDR3 is TGCGCCAGCAGCCCGCCGGCCGAGACCCAGTACTTC. It codes for CASSPPAETQYF.

About this clone itself: Other DNA sequences from this sample encode an identical CDR3 as well. The V call is TRBV28, the J call TRBJ2-7; the D gene could be TRBD1 or TRBD2 (5 bases each). This CDR3 is built from 14 residues. The germline CDR1 and CDR2 sequences are MDHEN and SYDVKM. V dropped 2 bases and J dropped 2 bases, with 10 bases sitting between them. In DNA form, the CDR3 reads TGTGCCAGCAGTTTACAGGGACCCCCCTACGAGCAGTACTTC. Encoded protein: CASSLQGPPYEQYF.

The rearrangement links TRBV28 to TRBJ2-7; TRBD2 agrees at 15 bases. This CDR3 has 16 amino acids. The ends lost 6 bases at V and 4 bases at J; junction bases unmatched: 7. Germline V lookup: CDR1 MDHEN, CDR2 SYDVKM. This CDR3 is CASRRTSGRGAYEQYF. The CDR3 DNA reads TGTGCCAGCAGACGGACTAGCGGGAGGGGGGCATACGAGCAGTACTTC. Full variable domain (missing parts from reference TRBV28 and TRBJ2-7): DVKVTQSSRYLVKRTGEKVFLECVQDMDHENMFWYRQDPGLGLRLIYFSYDVKMKEKGDIPEGYSVSREKKERFSLILESASTNQTSMYLCASRRTSGRGAYEQYFGPGTRLTVT.

This clone was recorded once. The chain employs TRBV28 and TRBJ2-2, with D possibly TRBD2 on 6 matching bases. Looked up from germline, CDR1 is MDHEN and CDR2 is SYDVKM. The CDR3 spans 17 residues. Deletions cut 5 bases from V and 1 base from J, with 17 bases between. CDR3 in amino acids: CASSPVIAEGNTGELFF. CDR3 DNA: TGTGCCAGCAGTCCCGTTATAGCGGAGGGGAACACCGGGGAGCTGTTTTTT.

CDR3 protein: CASSLSDLSTDTQYF. CDR3 in DNA: TGTGCCAGCAGCTTGAGCGATCTAAGCACAGATACGCAGTATTTT. This chain links TRBV7-2 with TRBJ2-3; D gene ambiguous. Per germline, CDR1 SGHTA and CDR2 FQGNSA. The CDR3 consists of 15 residues. V gave up 3 bases and J gave up 0 bases, with 10 bases separating them.

The CDR3: CASSLGAGGGGNQPQHF. CDR3 in DNA: TGTGCCAGCAGTTTAGGGGCAGGGGGCGGTGGCAATCAGCCCCAGCATTTT. The V gene is TRBV28, the J gene TRBJ1-5, with 8 nucleotides matching TRBD1. CDR1 and CDR2 (germline): MDHEN, SYDVKM. There are 17 residues in the CDR3. Trimming removed 2 bases from V and 2 bases from J; junction bases left unmatched: 8.

V usage is TRBV6-5 and J usage is TRBJ2-7, with 7 positions matching TRBD1. Germline lookup yields CDR1 MNHEY and CDR2 SVGAGI. Trimming removed 5 bases from V and 4 bases from J; junction bases left unmatched: 8. This CDR3 is 14 amino acids long. In DNA, the CDR3 is TGTGCCAGCAGTCCTAGGGACAGCTTTTACGAGCAGTACTTC. It translates to CASSPRDSFYEQYF.

This sequence joins TRBV2 and TRBJ2-7, with D possibly TRBD2 on 5 matching bases. The V end was cut by 4 bases, the J end by 0 bases, with 10 bases between. CDR3 length equals 14 residues. CDR1 is SNHLY and CDR2 is FYNNEI in the germline V gene. CDR3: CASSAAGASYEQYF. DNA of the CDR3: TGTGCCAGCAGTGCGGCGGGTGCCTCCTACGAGCAGTACTTC.

The chain has TRBV19 and TRBJ1-2; D unclear. Trimming pared 0 bases from V and 5 bases from J, leaving 10 bases between. Germline CDR1 LNHDA, CDR2 SQIVND (reference sequence). There are 14 residues in the CDR3. This CDR3 is CASSIEWKLYGYTF. The CDR3 coding sequence is TGTGCCAGTAGTATAGAGTGGAAGTTGTATGGCTACACCTTC.